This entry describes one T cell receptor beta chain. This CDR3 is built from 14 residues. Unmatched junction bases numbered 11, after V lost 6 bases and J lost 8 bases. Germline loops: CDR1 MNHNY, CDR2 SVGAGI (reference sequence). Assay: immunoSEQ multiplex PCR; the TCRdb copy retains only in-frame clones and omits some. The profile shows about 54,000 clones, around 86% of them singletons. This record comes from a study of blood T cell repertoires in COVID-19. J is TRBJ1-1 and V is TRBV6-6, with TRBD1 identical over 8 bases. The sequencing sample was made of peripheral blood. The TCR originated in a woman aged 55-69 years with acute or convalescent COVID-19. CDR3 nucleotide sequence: TGTGCCAGCAGCAACACCAGGGGGCCCCAGGAAGCTTTCTTT. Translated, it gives CASSNTRGPQEAFF.